These 19 T cell receptor beta chains share one sample of origin, sequenced in a study of identical twins. Each CDR3 protein is one row after TCRdb ran MiXCR on the 5' RACE reads. The table has approximately 260,000 distinct CDR3 sequences, about 14% seen once. The sample comprised memory (CD45RO+) T cells sorted from blood. Receptors were obtained from a young woman in good health.

There are a few counts of this clonotype. This CDR3 reads CASSLEDITYEQYF. The CDR3 region has the DNA TGCGCCAGCAGCTTGGAGGACATTACTTACGAGCAGTACTTC. This chain links TRBV5-1 with TRBJ2-7; a possible D gene is TRBD1 (5 bases). Per the germline V gene, CDR1 is SGHRS and CDR2 is YFSETQ. V was cut by 0 bases and J by 4 bases, with 11 bases left in between. The CDR3 runs 14 residues.

The rearrangement uses TRBV5-1 and TRBJ1-1, with D possibly TRBD1 on 6 matching bases. CDR3 size: 14 residues. Germline-derived CDR1 and CDR2 are SGHRS and YFSETQ. V dropped 3 bases and J dropped 3 bases, with 12 bases sitting between them. CDR3 in DNA: TGCGCCAGCAGCTACCGACAGGTTGACACTGAAGCTTTCTTT. Encoded protein: CASSYRQVDTEAFF.

This chain links TRBV9 with TRBJ2-5; TRBD1 aligns across 9 bases. V lost 3 bases, J lost 7 bases, and 10 bases stayed unmatched. CDR1 is SGDLS and CDR2 is YYNGEE in the germline V gene. The CDR3 totals 15 residues. The DNA of the CDR3 is TGTGCCAGCAGCGCCCTTACAGGGGGCGGTGGGACCCAGTACTTC. Protein sequence: CASSALTGGGGTQYF.

This clonotype was detected a few times. The chain links TRBV6-1 to TRBJ1-2; TRBD1 aligns across 8 bases. CDR3 size: 14 residues. V was pared by 5 bases and J by 4 bases, with 6 bases of the junction left unmatched. Germline loops: CDR1 MNHNS, CDR2 SASEGT. In nucleotides, the CDR3 is TGTGCCAGCAGTAGGGGACAGGAGCTCTATGGCTACACCTTC. Its protein product is CASSRGQELYGYTF.

This clonotype was counted a few times. The chain has TRBV29-1 and TRBJ2-5; D is possibly TRBD1 (5 bases). Deletions cut 0 bases from V and 7 bases from J, with 12 bases between. Germline values: CDR1 SQVTM, CDR2 ANQGSEA. The CDR3 length is 13 residues. CDR3 sequence: CSVEDRQGATQYF. CDR3 nucleotide sequence: TGCAGCGTTGAAGATCGGCAGGGCGCGACCCAGTACTTC.

This clonotype was seen only a few times. The genes are TRBV11-2 and TRBJ2-1; weak D call: TRBD1 (6 bases). Trimming cost V 6 bases and J 4 bases, with 22 bases left between them. The CDR3 loop spans 17 amino acids. Per the germline V gene, CDR1 is SGHAT and CDR2 is FQNNGV. Here the CDR3 DNA reads TGTGCCAGCAGTCAACGCAGGGGTTCTTGGGGTTACAATGAGCAGTTCTTC. Residues: CASSQRRGSWGYNEQFF.

This clonotype has more than one count but fewer than ten. This chain links TRBV6-1 with TRBJ1-1; 7 positions agree with TRBD1. V trimming: 6 bases; J trimming: 10 bases; junction bases outside the gene matches: 11. Germline assignment: CDR1 MNHNS and CDR2 SASEGT. The CDR3 sequence is 13 residues long. The CDR3 spells CASSPRDSKLAFF. The CDR3, as DNA: TGTGCCAGCAGCCCCAGGGACAGTAAGTTAGCTTTCTTT.

The sample holds a few counts of this clonotype. V is TRBV11-2 and J is TRBJ2-1; the match to TRBD1 covers 9 bases. The CDR3 consists of 15 residues. Germline CDR1 is SGHAT and CDR2 is FQNNGV. J was trimmed by 9 bases and V by 5 bases; bases with no gene match: 11. CDR3 DNA sequence: TGTGCCAGCAGCCCGTTGTCCGGGACAGGGACTGAGCAGTTCTTC. Translated: CASSPLSGTGTEQFF.

This clonotype was observed a few times. The chain uses TRBV15 and TRBJ1-2, with no clear D. Trimming shortened V by 0 bases and J by 3 bases, and 5 bases separated the two germline ends. CDR3 size: 13 residues. Germline CDR1 LNHNV, CDR2 YYDKDF (reference sequence). The CDR3 here is CATSRETDYGYTF. CDR3 DNA sequence: TGTGCCACCAGCAGAGAGACGGACTATGGCTACACCTTC.

With respect to this clonotype: Mismatch with germline at one junction end may stem from a read error. The rearrangement joins TRBV14 to TRBJ2-1; 10 nucleotides agree with TRBD2. The germline gives CDR1 SGHDN, CDR2 FVKESK. CDR3 size: 13 residues. CDR3 sequence reads: CASSLNPGLARIF. DNA of the CDR3: TGTGCCAGCAGTCTCAATCCGGGACTAGCGAGGATCTTC.

This clonotype was seen at least ten times. The chain uses TRBV25-1 and TRBJ2-5; a weak D match, TRBD2 (6 bases). Trimming took off 5 bases at V and 5 bases at J, with 12 bases between the two ends. This CDR3 is 13 amino acids long. CDR1 MGHDK and CDR2 SYGVNS come from the germline V gene. CDR3 in amino acids: CASSSPGVETQYF. CDR3 nucleotides: TGTGCCAGCAGTTCTCCGGGGGTTGAGACCCAGTACTTC.

This chain connects TRBV5-1 to TRBJ2-1; 13 positions match TRBD2. The CDR3 extends over 15 amino acids. Germline CDR1 SGHRS, CDR2 YFSETQ. J lost 8 bases, V lost 4 bases, and 6 bases had no gene match. CDR3 in amino acids: CASSPGTSGTDEQFF. The DNA for the CDR3 is TGCGCCAGCAGCCCAGGGACTAGCGGGACGGATGAGCAGTTCTTC.

To note about this clonotype: The junction and the germline gene differ at one end; a read error may be behind it. This chain uses TRBV4-3 with TRBJ2-1, with D possibly matching TRBD1 (5 bases). This CDR3 region has 17 residues. In germline, CDR1 is LGHNA, CDR2 YSLEER. CDR3 amino acids: CASSQEGAETSYNKQFF. The CDR3 DNA reads as TGCGCCAGCAGCCAAGAAGGGGCCGAGACTTCCTACAATAAGCAGTTCTTC.

The chain uses TRBV18 and TRBJ2-2; D might be TRBD2 (5 bases). CDR1 is KGHSH and CDR2 is LQKENI in the germline V gene. The CDR3 has 13 amino acids. Trimming pared 3 bases from V and 7 bases from J, leaving 9 bases between. The CDR3 nucleotides read TGTGCCAGCTCACCGACTAAGGACGGGGAGCTGTTTTTT. Its protein is CASSPTKDGELFF.

There are many counts of this clonotype. The genes are TRBV6-1 and TRBJ2-1; 15 bases line up with TRBD2. Germline CDR1 is MNHNS and CDR2 is SASEGT. This CDR3 is 16 amino acids long. Losses at the gene ends were 6 bases for V and 12 bases for J; bases not matched to a gene: 12. The CDR3 DNA is TGTGCCAGCAGGACCCAAGGGACTAGCGGGAGGCCGAGGCAGTTCTTC. Translating it yields CASRTQGTSGRPRQFF.

A word on this clonotype: Given a much more abundant clone one base away, this may be a read error. The CDR3 carries no conserved terminal phenylalanine or tryptophan, so it likely arises from a read error. The chain is built from TRBV6-1 and TRBJ2-5; 7 nucleotides align to TRBD2. This CDR3 has 16 amino acids. V shed 4 bases, J shed 2 bases, and the junction held 10 bases outside the gene matches. Per the germline V gene, CDR1 is MNHNS and CDR2 is SASEGT. CDR3 coding DNA: TGTGCCAGCAGTGGCGGGGCGGGAGCCCTTCAAGAGACCCAGTACTAC. It translates to CASSGGAGALQETQYY.

This clonotype was seen at least ten times. This chain uses TRBV10-3 with TRBJ2-5; possible D gene TRBD1, 5 bases. The CDR3 has 15 residues. V was clipped by 4 bases and J by 2 bases, with 14 bases between them. Germline V lookup: CDR1 ENHRY, CDR2 SYGVKD. The CDR3 coding sequence is TGTGCCATCAGTGCAGGGCAGCCTTTACAAGAGACCCAGTACTTC. This encodes CAISAGQPLQETQYF.

The rearrangement uses TRBV5-1 and TRBJ2-7, with 10 bases matching TRBD1. Germline CDR1 reads SGHRS; CDR2 reads YFSETQ. The CDR3 contains 13 residues. V shed 9 bases and J 6 bases; nucleotides not matched to a gene: 9. The CDR3 spells CATRTGGRGEQYF. The DNA for the CDR3 is TGCGCCACCAGGACAGGGGGTCGGGGCGAGCAGTACTTC.

Comment on this clonotype: With a much larger clone just one base away, this may be a read error. The V gene is TRBV20-1, the J gene TRBJ2-3; D perhaps matches TRBD2 (7 bases). The germline gives CDR1 DFQATT, CDR2 SNEGSKA (reference sequence). The CDR3 has 18 residues. CDR3 loop: CCASSRGGQETSTDTQYF. CDR3 DNA sequence: TGCTGTGCTAGTTCTCGCGGGGGCCAAGAAACTAGCACAGATACGCAGTATTTT.